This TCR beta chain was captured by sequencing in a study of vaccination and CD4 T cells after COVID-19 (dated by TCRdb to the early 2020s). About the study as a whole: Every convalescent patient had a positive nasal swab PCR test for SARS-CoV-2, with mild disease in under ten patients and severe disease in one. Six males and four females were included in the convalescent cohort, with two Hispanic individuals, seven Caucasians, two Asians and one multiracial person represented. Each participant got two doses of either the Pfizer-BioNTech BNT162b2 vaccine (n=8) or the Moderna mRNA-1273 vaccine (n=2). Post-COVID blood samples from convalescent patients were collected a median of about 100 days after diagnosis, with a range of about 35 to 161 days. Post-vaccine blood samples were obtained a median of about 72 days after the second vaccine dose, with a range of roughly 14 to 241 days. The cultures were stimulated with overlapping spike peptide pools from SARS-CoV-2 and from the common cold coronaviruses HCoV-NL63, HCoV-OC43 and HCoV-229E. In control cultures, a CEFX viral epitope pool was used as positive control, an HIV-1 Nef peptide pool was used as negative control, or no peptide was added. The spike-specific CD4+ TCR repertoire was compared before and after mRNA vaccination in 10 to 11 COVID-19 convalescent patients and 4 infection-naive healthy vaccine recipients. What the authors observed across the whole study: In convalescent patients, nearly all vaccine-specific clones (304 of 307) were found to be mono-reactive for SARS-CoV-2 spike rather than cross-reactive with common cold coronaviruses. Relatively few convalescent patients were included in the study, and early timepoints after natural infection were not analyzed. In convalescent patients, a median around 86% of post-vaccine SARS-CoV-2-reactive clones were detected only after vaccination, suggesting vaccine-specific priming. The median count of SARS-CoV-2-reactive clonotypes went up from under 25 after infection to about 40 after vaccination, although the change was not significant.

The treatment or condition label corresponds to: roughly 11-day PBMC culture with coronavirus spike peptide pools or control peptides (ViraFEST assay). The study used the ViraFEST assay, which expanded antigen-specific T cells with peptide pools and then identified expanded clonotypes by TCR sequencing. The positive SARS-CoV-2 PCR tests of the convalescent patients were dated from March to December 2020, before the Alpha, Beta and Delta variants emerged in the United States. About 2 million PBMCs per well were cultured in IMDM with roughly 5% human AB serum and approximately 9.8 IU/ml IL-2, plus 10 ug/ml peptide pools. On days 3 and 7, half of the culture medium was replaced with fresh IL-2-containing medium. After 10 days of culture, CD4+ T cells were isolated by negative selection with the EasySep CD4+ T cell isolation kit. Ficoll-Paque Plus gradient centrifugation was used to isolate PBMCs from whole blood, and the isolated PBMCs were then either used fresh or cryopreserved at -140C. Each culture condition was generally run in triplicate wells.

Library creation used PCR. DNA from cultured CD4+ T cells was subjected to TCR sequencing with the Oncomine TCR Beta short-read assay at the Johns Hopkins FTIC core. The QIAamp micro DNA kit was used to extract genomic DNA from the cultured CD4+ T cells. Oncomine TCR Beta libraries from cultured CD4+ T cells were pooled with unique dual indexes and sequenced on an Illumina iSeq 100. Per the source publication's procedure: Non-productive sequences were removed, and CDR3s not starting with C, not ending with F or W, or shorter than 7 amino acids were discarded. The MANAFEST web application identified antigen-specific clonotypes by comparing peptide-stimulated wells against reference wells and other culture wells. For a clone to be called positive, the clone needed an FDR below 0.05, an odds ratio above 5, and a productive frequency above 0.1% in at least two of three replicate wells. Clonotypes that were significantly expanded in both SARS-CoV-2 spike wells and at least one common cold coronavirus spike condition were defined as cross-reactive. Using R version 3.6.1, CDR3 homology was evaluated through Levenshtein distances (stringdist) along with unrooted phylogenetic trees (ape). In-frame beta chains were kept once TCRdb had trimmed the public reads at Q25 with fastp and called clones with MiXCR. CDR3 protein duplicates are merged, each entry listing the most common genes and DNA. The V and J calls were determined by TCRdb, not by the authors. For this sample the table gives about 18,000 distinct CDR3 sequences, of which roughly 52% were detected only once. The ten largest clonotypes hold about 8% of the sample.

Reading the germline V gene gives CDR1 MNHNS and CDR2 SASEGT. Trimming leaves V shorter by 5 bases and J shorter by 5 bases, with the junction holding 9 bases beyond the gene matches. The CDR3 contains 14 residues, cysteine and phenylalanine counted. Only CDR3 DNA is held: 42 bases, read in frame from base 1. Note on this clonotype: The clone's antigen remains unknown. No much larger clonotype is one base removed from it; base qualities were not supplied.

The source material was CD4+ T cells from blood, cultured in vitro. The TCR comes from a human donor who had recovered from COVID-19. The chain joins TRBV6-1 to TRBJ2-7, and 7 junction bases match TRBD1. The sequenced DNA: TGTGCCAGCAGTCCAAAACAGGGGAACCACGAGCAGTACTTC. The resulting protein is CASSPKQGNHEQYF.